Listed below are T cell receptor beta chains from one sample, sequenced in a study of neurological immune-mediated disorders. TCRdb redid the calling of the 5' RACE reads with MiXCR, one entry per CDR3 protein. The sample has 95,000 to 150,000 distinct CDR3 sequences, roughly 3.2% seen once. Sequencing was carried out using PBMCs. The receptor set was obtained from a woman in her twenties or thirties with multiple sclerosis. Each CDR3 is given with its conserved first and last residue. D genes are given only for firm matches. Clone size, where shown, is once, few, many, or a class for clones that have expanded.

CDR3aa	CDR3nt	d_gene	abundance	v_gene	j_gene
CASSLAVRGSTDTQYF	TGCGCCAGCAGCTTGGCCGTGCGGGGTAGCACAGATACGCAGTATTTT	-	many	TRBV5-1	TRBJ2-3
CASSLAVGDREAFF	TGTGCCAGCAGCTTAGCGGTGGGGGACAGGGAAGCTTTCTTT	TRBD1	many	TRBV7-9	TRBJ1-1
CASSFGQASYNSPLHF	TGCGCCAGCAGCTTTGGACAGGCCTCCTATAATTCACCCCTCCACTTT	TRBD1	many	TRBV5-1	TRBJ1-6
CASSQGPRGDAGELFF	TGTGCCAGCAGCCAAGGACCCCGGGGGGATGCCGGGGAGCTGTTTTTT	TRBD2	many	TRBV3-1	TRBJ2-2
CASSPTQSFGANVLTF	TGTGCCAGCAGCCCGACGCAGTCATTTGGGGCCAACGTCCTGACTTTC	-	many	TRBV7-8	TRBJ2-6
CASSQNTVAPYEQYF	TGCGCCAGCAGCCAAAATACGGTGGCCCCCTACGAGCAGTACTTC	-	-	TRBV4-3	TRBJ2-7
CASSFRHSGNTIYF	TGTGCCAGCAGTTTTCGGCACTCTGGAAACACCATATATTTT	-	many	TRBV28	TRBJ1-3
CSARRTSGSYEQYF	TGCAGTGCTAGACGGACTAGCGGCTCCTACGAGCAGTACTTC	TRBD2	many	TRBV20-1	TRBJ2-7
CASSPRTSGSYEQYF	TGTGCCAGCTCCCCCAGGACTAGCGGCTCCTACGAGCAGTACTTC	TRBD2	many	TRBV18	TRBJ2-7
CASSADTDTQYF	TGCGCCAGCAGCGCGGACACAGATACGCAGTATTTT	-	many	TRBV5-1	TRBJ2-3
CASSPTDSHYTDTQYF	TGTGCCAGCTCACCCACCGACAGCCACTACACAGATACGCAGTATTTT	-	many	TRBV18	TRBJ2-3
CSVSDTTGIQETQYF	TGCAGCGTCTCCGACACCACCGGGATCCAAGAGACCCAGTACTTC	-	many	TRBV29-1	TRBJ2-5
CASSQDLAVGLGYTF	TGCGCCAGCAGCCAAGATCTGGCGGTGGGTCTTGGCTACACCTTC	-	many	TRBV4-3	TRBJ1-2
CASRVPTGGRSGANVLTF	TGTGCCAGCAGGGTCCCGACAGGGGGCAGGTCTGGGGCCAACGTCCTGACTTTC	TRBD1	many	TRBV7-2	TRBJ2-6
CASSWPGTGGGYTF	TGTGCCAGCAGCTGGCCCGGGACAGGGGGCGGATACACCTTC	TRBD1	many	TRBV7-9	TRBJ1-2
CSATRGVVGGYTF	TGCAGTGCTACAAGGGGGGTCGTGGGTGGCTACACCTTC	-	many	TRBV20-1	TRBJ1-2
CASSYLTGEETQYF	TGTGCCAGCAGTTACTTGACAGGGGAAGAGACCCAGTACTTC	TRBD1	many	TRBV6-2/TRBV6-3	TRBJ2-5
CASSSTGSAGELFF	TGCGCCAGCAGCTCTACAGGCTCAGCCGGGGAGCTGTTTTTT	-	many	TRBV5-1	TRBJ2-2
CASSGVQGETQYF	TGTGCCTCTAGCGGGGTACAGGGGGAGACCCAGTACTTC	TRBD2	many	TRBV7-2	TRBJ2-5
CASSLRLAGDNEQFF	TGCGCCAGCAGCTTGAGGCTAGCGGGAGACAATGAGCAGTTCTTC	TRBD2	many	TRBV5-1	TRBJ2-1
CASSRQGTEAFF	TGCGCCAGCAGCAGACAGGGCACTGAAGCTTTCTTT	TRBD1	many	TRBV5-1	TRBJ1-1
CASSPSEGGYEQYF	TGCGCCAGCAGCCCTTCCGAGGGAGGATACGAGCAGTACTTC	-	many	TRBV5-1	TRBJ2-7
CASSYSGGGWGDEQFF	TGTGCCAGCAGTTACTCGGGCGGCGGGTGGGGAGATGAGCAGTTCTTC	-	many	TRBV6-2/TRBV6-3	TRBJ2-1
CASSGGPGLARETQYF	TGTGCCAGCAGCGGAGGCCCGGGACTAGCAAGAGAGACCCAGTACTTC	TRBD2	many	TRBV7-9	TRBJ2-5
CASSQDGTDKEQYF	TGTGCCAGCAGCCAGGATGGGACAGATAAAGAGCAGTACTTC	TRBD1	many	TRBV6-2/TRBV6-3	TRBJ2-7
CASSHPGAEGDTQYF	TGTGCCAGCAGTCACCCAGGGGCGGAGGGAGATACGCAGTATTTT	-	many	TRBV6-5	TRBJ2-3
CASSYGQALNYGYTF	TGTGCCAGCAGTTATGGACAGGCTTTGAACTATGGCTACACCTTC	TRBD1	many	TRBV12-3/TRBV12-4	TRBJ1-2
CASSPLVSEQYF	TGTGCCAGCAGTCCACTAGTATCCGAGCAGTACTTC	-	many	TRBV28	TRBJ2-7
CASSFKASQNRQFF	TGTGCCAGCAGTTTTAAGGCTAGCCAAAACAGGCAGTTCTTC	-	many	TRBV12-3/TRBV12-4	TRBJ2-1
CASSPIAGGNYNEQFF	TGTGCCAGCAGCCCAATAGCGGGAGGCAACTACAATGAGCAGTTCTTC	TRBD2	many	TRBV5-5	TRBJ2-1
CASSPPGGRADTQYF	TGTGCCAGCTCACCACCTGGCGGGAGGGCAGATACGCAGTATTTT	TRBD2	few	TRBV18	TRBJ2-3
CASSLAVSQPQHF	TGTGCCAGCAGCTTGGCGGTAAGTCAGCCCCAGCATTTT	-	-	TRBV5-6	TRBJ1-5
CASSWGQDQQPQHF	TGTGCCAGCAGCTGGGGACAAGACCAACAGCCCCAGCATTTT	-	many	TRBV5-6	TRBJ1-5
CASSWVVEAPPNEQFF	TGTGCCAGCAGTTGGGTTGTGGAAGCCCCACCCAATGAGCAGTTCTTC	-	many	TRBV12-3/TRBV12-4	TRBJ2-1
CASSLMRGDYGYTF	TGTGCCAGCAGTTTGATGAGGGGTGACTATGGCTACACCTTC	-	many	TRBV12-3/TRBV12-4	TRBJ1-2
CASSQDLRSRGYGYTF	TGCGCCAGCAGCCAAGATCTCCGATCCCGGGGCTATGGCTACACCTTC	-	many	TRBV4-3	TRBJ1-2
CASRGSSGSLSYNEQFF	TGTGCCAGCAGAGGGTCTAGCGGGAGCTTAAGCTACAATGAGCAGTTCTTC	TRBD2	many	TRBV2	TRBJ2-1
CASSWNYEQYF	TGTGCCAGCAGTTGGAACTACGAGCAGTACTTC	-	many	TRBV6-5	TRBJ2-7
CASAAGPSYEQYF	TGTGCCAGTGCAGCGGGTCCCTCCTACGAGCAGTACTTC	-	many	TRBV6-6	TRBJ2-7
CASSRHTGELFF	TGTGCCAGCTCCCGACACACCGGGGAGCTGTTTTTT	-	few	TRBV27	TRBJ2-2
CASSPNRGDDTQYF	TGTGCCAGCTCACCAAACAGGGGCGATGATACGCAGTATTTT	TRBD1	few	TRBV18	TRBJ2-3
CASSGVSRYEQYF	TGTGCCAGCAGTGGGGTGAGCCGCTACGAGCAGTACTTC	-	many	TRBV25-1	TRBJ2-7
CASARGGSSETQYF	TGTGCCAGCGCCCGGGGGGGCTCGTCGGAGACCCAGTACTTC	TRBD2	many	TRBV7-8	TRBJ2-5
CSASFLETQYF	TGCAGCGCCTCGTTTTTGGAGACCCAGTACTTC	-	many	TRBV29-1	TRBJ2-5
CSATRPGSSYEQYF	TGCAGTGCTACCAGGCCCGGGAGCTCCTACGAGCAGTACTTC	-	-	TRBV20-1	TRBJ2-7
CASSPFGGSPLHF	TGCGCCAGCAGCCCCTTTGGGGGTTCACCCCTCCACTTT	-	many	TRBV5-1	TRBJ1-6
CASSVVRDYHNEQFF	TGTGCCAGCAGCGTTGTCCGGGACTATCACAATGAGCAGTTCTTC	TRBD2	few	TRBV7-8	TRBJ2-1
CASSYAANQPQHF	TGTGCCAGCAGTTACGCAGCTAATCAGCCCCAGCATTTT	-	many	TRBV6-5	TRBJ1-5
CASSYFSGGGDTQYF	TGTGCCAGCAGTTACTTTAGCGGAGGGGGGGATACGCAGTATTTT	-	many	TRBV6-6	TRBJ2-3
CASSLDPGRDTQYF	TGTGCCAGCAGCTTAGATCCAGGGAGAGATACGCAGTATTTT	-	-	TRBV11-3	TRBJ2-3
CASSLGSPPDTQYF	TGTGCCAGCAGCCTCGGGAGCCCCCCAGATACGCAGTATTTT	-	many	TRBV7-2	TRBJ2-3
CASLLDSKISTDTQYF	TGTGCCAGCCTACTAGATAGCAAGATTAGCACAGATACGCAGTATTTT	-	many	TRBV5-5	TRBJ2-3
CASSPKGQGSSYTF	TGTGCCAGCTCACCAAAGGGACAGGGTAGTAGCTACACCTTC	TRBD1	many	TRBV18	TRBJ1-2
CASSYPGQISGANVLTF	TGTGCCAGCAGTTACCCCGGACAGATCTCTGGGGCCAACGTCCTGACTTTC	-	many	TRBV6-2/TRBV6-3	TRBJ2-6
CSGSWGDNTEAFF	TGCAGCGGTTCCTGGGGTGACAACACTGAAGCTTTCTTT	-	many	TRBV29-1	TRBJ1-1